This T cell receptor beta chain was found in a study of T cell repertoires in cytomegalovirus infection. CDR3 length equals 13 residues. The germline V gene has CDR1 SGHDN and CDR2 FVKESK. V lost 4 bases and J 1 base, leaving 7 bases between the germline ends. Each CDR3 protein gets one entry after TCRdb re-called the reads with MiXCR. The sample has roughly 800,000 distinct CDR3 sequences; about 29% are singletons. About this clonotype: What it binds is not known.

The input for sequencing was cultured CD8+ T cells from PBMCs, taken from culture after CMV antigen stimulation. The rearrangement uses TRBV14 and TRBJ1-1; D remains ambiguous. This receptor was obtained from a human donor in good health (CMV status not recorded). Some clones in this sample may be carry-over from other donors' samples. CDR3 coding DNA: TGTGCCAGCAGCCCGTGGACGAACACTGAAGCTTTCTTT. Its translation is CASSPWTNTEAFF.